This T cell receptor (beta chain) was documented in a study of primary melanoma T cells and metastatic recurrence (dated by TCRdb to 2018 to 2020). For the study in its entirety: A total of some 200 primary melanomas made up the cohort, all of stage T2 to T4 and more than 1 mm thick. The T-cell fraction measured by TCR beta sequencing was compared against progression-free survival as the clinical outcome. Whether T-cell fraction and T-cell repertoire clonality in primary melanoma tumors predicted patient outcome was tested in the study. Histopathological grading of tumor-infiltrating lymphocytes was compared with the T-cell fraction derived from sequencing. General study outcomes and caveats: Tumor T-cell fraction was reported to predict progression-free survival independently of thickness, ulceration, mitotic rate and age. An effective T-cell-mediated antitumor response in primary melanoma was framed by the authors only as a suggestion, not a demonstrated mechanism. Regardless of nodal disease, mitotic rate or ulceration status, a T-cell fraction above 20% appeared to be protective. Adding T-cell fraction to tumor thickness reportedly improved progression-free survival prediction more than adding any other histopathological variable.

Libraries came from the immunoSEQ multiplex PCR assay. Primary melanoma tumor tissue was subjected to high-throughput sequencing of the T-cell receptor beta chain. The paper's data handling went like this. Among the repertoire analyses were the distribution of insertions and deletions and the sharing of TCRB CDR3 between samples. The predictive value of the T-cell fraction was ranked against histopathological variables by a gradient-boosted model. TCRdb limited this immuneACCESS table to in-frame rearrangements with V and J called. A share of clones is missing; checked studies link under half to unresolved V genes, and the rest is unexplained. That table gives V, J and clone size, and the DNA gave D and trimming. Present in this sample are some 2,500 clones, roughly 71% of which were seen just once. Together, the top ten hold approximately 30% of the sample. Patients had primary melanoma that had been surgically resected and was considered potentially curable but at risk of metastatic recurrence.

V is trimmed back by 4 bases and J by 6 bases, and the junction contains 5 bases that no gene match accounts for. Reading the germline V gene gives CDR1 SGHNT and CDR2 YENEEA. Including the terminal cysteine and phenylalanine, the CDR3 comprises 15 residues. Only the CDR3 part of the read is kept: 45 bases, read in frame from the first base. As for this clone: Its antigen remains unidentified. Base qualities are not at hand, and no much larger clone is one base apart.

The specimen was melanoma tumor tissue. In this chain, TRBV11-3 is recombined with TRBJ2-2; TRBD2 matches 10 bases in the middle. The clonotype was recovered from a human donor with melanoma. At the DNA level, the sequence is TGTGCCAGCAGCTACGGGACTAGCGAAGCCGGGGAGCTGTTTTTT. Its protein is CASSYGTSEAGELFF.